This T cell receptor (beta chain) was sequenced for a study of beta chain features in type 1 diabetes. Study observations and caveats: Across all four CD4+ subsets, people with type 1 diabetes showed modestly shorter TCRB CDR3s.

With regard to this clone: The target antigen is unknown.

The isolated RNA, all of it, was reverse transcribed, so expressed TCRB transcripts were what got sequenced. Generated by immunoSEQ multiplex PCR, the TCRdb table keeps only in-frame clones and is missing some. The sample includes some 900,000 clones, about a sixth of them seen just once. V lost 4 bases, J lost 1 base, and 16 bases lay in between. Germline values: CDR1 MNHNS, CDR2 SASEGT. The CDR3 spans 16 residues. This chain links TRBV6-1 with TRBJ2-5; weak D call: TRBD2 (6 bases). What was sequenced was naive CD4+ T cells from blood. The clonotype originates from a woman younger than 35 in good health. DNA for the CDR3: TGTGCCAGCAGTGTTTTAGCCGGAGGGAGCCAAGAGACCCAGTACTTC. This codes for CASSVLAGGSQETQYF.